The 5 T cell receptor beta chains given below trace back to one sample, sequenced in a study of blood T cell repertoires in COVID-19. The assay was immunoSEQ multiplex PCR, and TCRdb's table has in-frame clones only and misses some. The data hold roughly 120,000 clones, with roughly 80% observed a single time. The sample consisted of peripheral blood. Receptors originate from a man aged 45-65 years with acute or convalescent COVID-19.

The chain has TRBV11-2 and TRBJ2-1; the D gene is possibly TRBD2 (5 bases). Trimming removed 1 base at V and 1 base at J, with 11 bases between. The CDR3 totals 16 residues. Looked up from germline, CDR1 is SGHAT and CDR2 is FQNNGV. The CDR3 spells CASSLGRGGSYNEQFF. In DNA form, the CDR3 reads TGTGCCAGCAGCTTAGGCCGGGGTGGATCCTACAATGAGCAGTTCTTC.

The gene calls are TRBV2 and TRBJ1-6; 9 nucleotides match TRBD1. This CDR3 is 14 amino acids long. After removal of 6 bases from V and 6 bases from J, the junction contained 3 bases not matched to a gene. Germline V gives CDR1 SNHLY, CDR2 FYNNEI. The CDR3 region has the DNA TGTGCCAGCAGACCGGGACAGGGTAATTCACCCCTCCACTTT. Amino acid sequence: CASRPGQGNSPLHF.

This clone showed up just once. V usage is TRBV5-4 and J usage is TRBJ2-1; 10 positions agree with TRBD2. V was pared by 1 base and J by 8 bases, with 3 bases of the junction left unmatched. The CDR3 runs 14 residues. Germline CDR1 reads SGHNT; CDR2 reads YYREEE (reference sequence). The CDR3 sequence: CASSLRSGGYEQFF. Written as DNA, the CDR3 is TGTGCCAGCAGCTTGCGTAGCGGGGGGTATGAGCAGTTCTTC. Filled out from reference TRBV5-4 and TRBJ2-1, the complete variable domain reads ETGVTQSPTHLIKTRGQQVTLRCSSQSGHNTVSWYQQALGQGPQFIFQYYREEENGRGNFPPRFSGLQFPNYSSELNVNALELDDSALYLCASSLRSGGYEQFFGPGTRLTVL.

The rearrangement joins TRBV5-4 to TRBJ2-5; 7 bases are shared with TRBD2. The CDR3 spans 14 residues. Germline V gene sequence: CDR1 SGHNT, CDR2 YYREEE (reference sequence). The J segment lost 3 bases and the V segment lost 4 bases, leaving 6 bases of the junction unmatched. CDR3 region: CASSRGGVEETQYF. In DNA form, the CDR3 reads TGTGCCAGCAGCCGGGGAGGGGTGGAAGAGACCCAGTACTTC. Variable domain in full (rest from reference TRBV5-4 and TRBJ2-5): ETGVTQSPTHLIKTRGQQVTLRCSSQSGHNTVSWYQQALGQGPQFIFQYYREEENGRGNFPPRFSGLQFPNYSSELNVNALELDDSALYLCASSRGGVEETQYFGPGTRLLVL.

The chain carries TRBV2 and TRBJ2-7, with D possibly being TRBD1 (6 bases). CDR3 size: 14 residues. Trimming stripped 6 bases from V and 0 bases from J, with 12 bases between. Germline V lookup: CDR1 SNHLY, CDR2 FYNNEI. The CDR3 reads CASRYRDTSYEQYF. Here the CDR3 DNA reads TGTGCCAGCAGATACCGGGACACCTCCTACGAGCAGTACTTC.